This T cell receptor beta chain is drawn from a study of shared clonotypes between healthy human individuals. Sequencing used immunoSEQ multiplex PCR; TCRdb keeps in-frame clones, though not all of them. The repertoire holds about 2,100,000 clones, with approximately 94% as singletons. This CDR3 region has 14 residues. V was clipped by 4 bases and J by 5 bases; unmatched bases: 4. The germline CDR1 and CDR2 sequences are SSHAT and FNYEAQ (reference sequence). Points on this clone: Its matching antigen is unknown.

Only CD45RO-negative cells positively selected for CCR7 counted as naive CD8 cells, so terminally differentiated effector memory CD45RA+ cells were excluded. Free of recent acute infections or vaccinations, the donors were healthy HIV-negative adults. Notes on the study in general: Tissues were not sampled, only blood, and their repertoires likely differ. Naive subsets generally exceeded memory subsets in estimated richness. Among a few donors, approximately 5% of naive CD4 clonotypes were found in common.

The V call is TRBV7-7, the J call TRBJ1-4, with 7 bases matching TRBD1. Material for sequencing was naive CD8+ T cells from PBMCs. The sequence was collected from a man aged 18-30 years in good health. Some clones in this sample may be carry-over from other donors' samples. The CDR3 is CASSSDRENEKLFF. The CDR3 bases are TGTGCCAGCAGCTCCGACAGGGAGAATGAAAAACTGTTTTTT.